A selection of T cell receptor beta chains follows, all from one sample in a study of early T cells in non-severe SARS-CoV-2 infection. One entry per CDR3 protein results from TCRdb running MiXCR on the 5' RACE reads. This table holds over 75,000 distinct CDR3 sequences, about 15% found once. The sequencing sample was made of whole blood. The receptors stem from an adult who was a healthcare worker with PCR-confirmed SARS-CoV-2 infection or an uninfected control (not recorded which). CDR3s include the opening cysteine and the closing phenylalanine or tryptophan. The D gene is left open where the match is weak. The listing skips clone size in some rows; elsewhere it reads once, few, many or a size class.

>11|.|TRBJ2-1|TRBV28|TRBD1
CASGQDNEQFF
TGTGCCAGCGGACAGGACAATGAGCAGTTCTTC
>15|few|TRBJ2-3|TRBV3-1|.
CAGSLDSGITDTQYF
TGTGCCGGCTCCCTGGATAGCGGTATCACAGATACGCAGTATTTT
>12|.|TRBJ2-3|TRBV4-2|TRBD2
CASTSGEDTQYF
TGTGCCAGCACCAGCGGGGAAGATACGCAGTATTTT
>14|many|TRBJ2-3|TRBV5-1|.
CASRSGQYTDTQYF
TGCGCCAGCAGGTCTGGACAATACACAGATACGCAGTATTTT
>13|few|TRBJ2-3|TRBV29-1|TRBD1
CSGTTGPSDTQYF
TGCAGCGGGACGACAGGGCCTTCAGATACGCAGTATTTT
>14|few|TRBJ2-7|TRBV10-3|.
CAIKGTLSSYEQYF
TGTGCCATCAAAGGGACACTTAGCTCCTACGAGCAGTACTTC
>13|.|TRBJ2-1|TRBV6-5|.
CASSQSRGNEQFF
TGTGCCAGCAGTCAGAGCAGGGGCAATGAGCAGTTCTTC
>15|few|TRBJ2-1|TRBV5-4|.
CASSLNPLSYNEQFF
TGTGCCAGCAGCTTGAATCCACTTTCCTACAATGAGCAGTTCTTC
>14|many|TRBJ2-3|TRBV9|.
CASSVEFSTDTQYF
TGTGCCAGCAGCGTAGAGTTCTCCACAGATACGCAGTATTTT
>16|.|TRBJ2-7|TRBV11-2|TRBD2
CASSLSGTSGGYEQYF
TGTGCCAGCAGCTTAAGTGGCACTAGCGGGGGCTACGAGCAGTACTTC
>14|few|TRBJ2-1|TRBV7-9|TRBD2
CASGTSGRLNEQFF
TGTGCCAGCGGAACTAGCGGGAGGTTGAATGAGCAGTTCTTC
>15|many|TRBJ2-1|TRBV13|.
CASSYRDTRYNEQFF
TGTGCCAGCAGCTACCGAGACACCCGATACAATGAGCAGTTCTTC
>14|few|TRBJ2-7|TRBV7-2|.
CASSPEIWGGEQYF
TGTGCCAGCAGCCCAGAAATTTGGGGAGGCGAGCAGTACTTC
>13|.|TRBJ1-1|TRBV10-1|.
CASSESQNTEAFF
TGCGCCAGCAGTGAGTCGCAGAACACTGAAGCTTTCTTT
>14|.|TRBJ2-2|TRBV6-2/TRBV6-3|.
CASSYRQFAGELFF
TGTGCCAGCAGTTATCGGCAGTTCGCCGGGGAGCTGTTTTTT
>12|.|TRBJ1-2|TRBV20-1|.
CSARDPVYGYTF
TGCAGTGCTAGAGACCCTGTCTATGGCTACACCTTC
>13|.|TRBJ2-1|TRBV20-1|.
CSPCKSSYNEQFF
TGCAGTCCGTGTAAGAGCTCCTACAATGAGCAGTTCTTC
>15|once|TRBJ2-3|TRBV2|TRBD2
CASISLSGVTDTQYF
TGTGCCAGCATTTCGCTCAGCGGGGTCACAGATACGCAGTATTTT
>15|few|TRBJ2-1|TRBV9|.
CASSADGRTYNEQFF
TGTGCCAGCAGCGCCGACGGACGTACCTACAATGAGCAGTTCTTC
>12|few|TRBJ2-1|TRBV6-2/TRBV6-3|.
CASSLRQPEQFF
TGTGCCAGCAGCTTGAGACAGCCTGAGCAGTTCTTC
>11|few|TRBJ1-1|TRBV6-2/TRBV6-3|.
CASSYTSEAFF
TGTGCCAGCAGTTACACCTCCGAAGCTTTCTTT
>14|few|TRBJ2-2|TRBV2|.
CASRGTVNTGELFF
TGTGCCAGCAGGGGGACGGTGAACACCGGGGAGCTGTTTTTT
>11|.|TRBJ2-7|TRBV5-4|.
CASRQSLGQYF
TGTGCCAGCAGGCAGTCGCTGGGGCAGTACTTC
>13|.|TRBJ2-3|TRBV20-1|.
CSATIDLTDTQYF
TGCAGTGCTACTATCGACTTAACAGATACGCAGTATTTT
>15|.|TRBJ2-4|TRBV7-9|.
CASSLAGSGKNIQYF
TGTGCCAGCAGCTTAGCGGGGTCTGGCAAAAACATTCAGTACTTC
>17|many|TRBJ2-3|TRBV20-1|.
CSARDSGGRWSTDTQYF
TGCAGTGCTAGAGACTCAGGCGGCAGGTGGAGCACAGATACGCAGTATTTT
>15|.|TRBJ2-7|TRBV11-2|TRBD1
CASSPVGRGSHEQYF
TGTGCCAGCAGCCCAGTGGGCAGGGGGTCCCACGAGCAGTACTTC
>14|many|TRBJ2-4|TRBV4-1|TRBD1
CASSPTGIAHIQYF
TGCGCCAGCAGCCCGACAGGGATAGCTCACATTCAGTACTTC
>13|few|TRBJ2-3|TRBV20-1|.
CSANGGNTDTQYF
TGCAGTGCAAATGGGGGGAACACAGATACGCAGTATTTT
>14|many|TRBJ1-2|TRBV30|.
CAWGESGEYYGYTF
TGTGCCTGGGGGGAATCCGGGGAATACTATGGCTACACCTTC
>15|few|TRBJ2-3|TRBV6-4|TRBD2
CASSETGTSIDTQYF
TGTGCCAGCAGTGAAACCGGGACTAGCATCGATACGCAGTATTTT
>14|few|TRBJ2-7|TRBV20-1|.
CSARAPGYLYEQYF
TGCAGTGCTAGAGCGCCCGGCTACCTCTACGAGCAGTACTTC
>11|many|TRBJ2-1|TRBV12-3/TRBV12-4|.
CASSSRTKQFF
TGTGCCAGCAGTTCTAGGACGAAGCAGTTCTTC
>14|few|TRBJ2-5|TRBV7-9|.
CASSWSGFLETQYF
TGTGCCAGCAGCTGGTCCGGCTTCTTAGAGACCCAGTACTTC
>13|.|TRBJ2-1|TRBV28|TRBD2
CASTLGLADEQFF
TGTGCCAGCACGCTGGGACTAGCCGATGAGCAGTTCTTC
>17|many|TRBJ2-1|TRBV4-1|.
CASSQPRHETTHNEQFF
TGCGCCAGCAGCCAGCCCCGGCACGAGACTACGCACAATGAGCAGTTCTTC
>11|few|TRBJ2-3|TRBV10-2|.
CASSKTDTQYF
TGCGCCAGCAGTAAGACAGATACGCAGTATTTT
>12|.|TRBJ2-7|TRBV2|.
CASSSTPLEQYF
TGTGCCAGCAGTTCGACCCCTCTCGAGCAGTACTTC
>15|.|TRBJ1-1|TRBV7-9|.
CASSKLQGLNTEAFF
TGTGCCAGCAGCAAACTACAGGGACTGAACACTGAAGCTTTCTTT